Reported below is one TCR beta chain. As yet, its antigen is unknown. This record belongs to a study of cytomegalovirus exposure and HLA in healthy donors. Study observations and caveats: Later genetic work tied a missense DCLRE1C variant to beta-chain V and J trimming.

The PCR had 60 Vbeta and 13 Jbeta primers. Measured with immunoSEQ multiplex PCR; TCRdb has only the in-frame clones, and not every one. The sample records around 190,000 clones, approximately 70% being singletons. The source of this sequence is a woman aged 25 to 39 in good health and CMV-seropositive. The sample taken for sequencing was PBMCs.

Written as DNA, the CDR3 is TGTGCCAGCTCACAAGACAGGGGCCTTAATGAAAAACTGTTTTTT. Protein sequence: CASSQDRGLNEKLFF. This rearrangement joins TRBV18 to TRBJ1-4, with 8 bases that match TRBD1. The CDR3 sequence is 15 residues long. Germline CDR1 is KGHSH and CDR2 is LQKENI. Unmatched junction bases numbered 5, after V lost 4 bases and J lost 4 bases.